This T cell receptor beta chain was captured by sequencing in a study of relationships among human T cell subsets (dated 2010 in TCRdb). Notes on the research overall: The study sequenced eight distinct T cell populations from blood: pan T, CD8 cytotoxic, regulatory, Th1, Th2, naive plus transitional, activated and memory cells.

Results the study describes overall, beyond this receptor: While more than 55% of CD8+ cytotoxic sequences came from clones with more than 100 reads, the regulatory and Th2 subsets had few clones of that kind. The seven subsets showed no statistically significant differences in V, D and J usage, CDR3 length, or N-nucleotide additions. Substantial CDR3 sharing among Th1, Th2 and regulatory T cells was interpreted as suggesting stochastic cell fate choices. A CD4+CD8+ double-positive population could not be excluded by the bead-based sorting.

The method was multiplex PCR. The instrument given in TCRdb is 454 GS FLX. Semiquantitative ARM-PCR was used to amplify the TCR alpha and beta CDR3 regions from mRNA. In ARM-PCR, tagged nested gene-specific primers were used first, and communal superprimers then performed exponential amplification. Before the first-round PCR products went through the second amplification round, exonuclease was used to remove the nested primers. The amplicons were sequenced on the 454 platform, a system that can rapidly sequence millions of DNA fragments without cloning bias. A read was counted as effective if the read could be mapped to both V and J germline segments. The authors processed their data as follows. IRmap was used to assign reads to germline V, D and J segments, and IRmap relies on pyromap, a Smith-Waterman modification adapted to 454 sequencing errors. D-beta assignments were filtered with cutoffs set at the 99th percentile of alignment scores obtained from simulated random sequences. The amino acids between the conserved V-segment Y[YFLI]C motif and the J-segment [FW]GXGT motif were defined as CDR3. A compound Poisson process model, previously applied to large-scale EST data, was used to estimate repertoire diversity. A cross-contamination detection procedure was applied to argue against sample contamination as the source of shared CDR3s. TCRdb ran its own pipeline on the public reads, namely fastp trimming at Q25 and MiXCR clone calling, and kept in-frame beta chains. When rows share a CDR3 protein, they turn into one entry using the most common DNA and genes. These V and J calls originate from TCRdb's pipeline instead of the authors' own analysis. This sample lists 6,700 or so distinct CDR3 sequences; just under 70% were detected once. The top ten clones comprise about half of the sample.

The CDR3 spans 14 residues, from the cysteine through the phenylalanine. This entry keeps only the CDR3 DNA: 42 bases, framed from base 1. The germline V gene (reference sequence) specifies LNHDA as CDR1 and SQIVND as CDR2. Between the V and J ends, shortened by 3 bases and 9 bases respectively, the junction contains 15 bases. Isolated CD4+ and CD8+ T cells were pooled, and anti-CD45RA microbeads were used to isolate naive plus transitional T cells from the pooled cells. T cell subsets were isolated with Miltenyi superparamagnetic beads coated with subset-specific monoclonal antibodies. Peripheral blood was used as the source from which all T cell populations were isolated. Whole blood was subjected to Ficoll separation to obtain mononuclear cells, from which monocytes were subsequently depleted using anti-CD14 microbeads. Isolated cell populations were immediately resuspended in RNAprotect reagent.

For this clonotype: Its recognized antigen is unknown. No clone much larger than this one lies a single base away; base qualities are absent.

The TCR comes from a man aged 35-49 years in good health. The chain employs TRBV19 and TRBJ2-1, and TRBD1 may be the D gene, going by 6 matching bases. The sequencing input was naive and transitional (CD45RA+) T cells sorted from blood. The cell subset or site label for this specimen denotes: CD45RA+ naive plus transitional T cells (Tn+t). The CDR3 protein sequence reads: CASSIGQRFSEQFF. The sequenced DNA is TGTGCCAGTAGTATCGGACAGAGGTTTAGTGAGCAGTTCTTC.